These 20 T cell receptor beta chains were all obtained from the same sample, sequenced in a study of lung T cells in sarcoidosis with Löfgren's syndrome. Each CDR3 protein gets one entry after TCRdb re-called the reads with MiXCR. The sample lists tens of thousands of distinct CDR3 sequences; approximately 22% were seen once. The sequencing sample was made of CD4+ T cells from PBMCs. These receptors came from a human donor with sarcoidosis (Löfgren's syndrome or another form), or a control subject (not recorded which).

This clonotype has a count of ten or more. The chain is built from TRBV7-2 and TRBJ2-2, with a possible D match to TRBD1 (5 bases). Germline V gene lookup returns CDR1 SGHTA and CDR2 FQGNSA. There are 14 residues in the CDR3. V was clipped by 5 bases and J by 1 base, with 8 bases between them. The CDR3 coding sequence is TGTGCCAGCAGCGTCCAGGGGAACACCGGGGAGCTGTTTTTT. Translated: CASSVQGNTGELFF.

The chain recombines TRBV11-2 with TRBJ2-5; no definite D call. This CDR3 region has 12 residues. The germline V and J ends were trimmed by 0 bases and 4 bases, with 3 bases remaining between them. The germline V gene encodes CDR1 SGHAT and CDR2 FQNNGV. The CDR3 region is CASSLDPETQYF. The DNA for the CDR3 is TGTGCCAGCAGCTTAGATCCAGAGACCCAGTACTTC.

This clonotype was seen many times. The chain recombines TRBV28 with TRBJ2-1; D is perhaps TRBD1 (7 bases). Germline V gene lookup returns CDR1 MDHEN and CDR2 SYDVKM. The V end lost 4 bases, the J end lost 5 bases, and 15 bases lay between the germline ends. The CDR3 spans 15 residues. CDR3 nucleotides: TGTGCCAGCAGTTCCGAGGGGGCGGGGCACAATGAGCAGTTCTTC. Its protein is CASSSEGAGHNEQFF.

For this clonotype: This may stem from a read error, because a much larger clone lies one nucleotide away. The chain uses TRBV28 and TRBJ1-3, with D perhaps TRBD1 (5 bases). The CDR3 is 16 amino acids. V lost 5 bases and J lost 1, with 15 bases in between. Germline loops: CDR1 MDHEN, CDR2 SYDVKM. The CDR3 loop reads CASSLDSGGSGNTIYF. The CDR3 coding sequence is TGTGCCAGCAGTCTTGACAGCGGAGGTTCTGGAAACACCATATATTTT.

This clonotype was observed at least ten times. This chain joins TRBV24-1 and TRBJ2-3; 9 bases line up with TRBD1. Per germline, CDR1 KGHDR and CDR2 SFDVKD. V shed 7 bases, J shed 1 base, and the junction held 8 bases outside the gene matches. This CDR3 has 16 residues. CDR3 residues: CATSAKDRGGTDTQYF. For the CDR3, the DNA is TGTGCCACCAGCGCCAAGGACAGGGGTGGCACAGATACGCAGTATTTT.

This clonotype was found a few times. The chain recombines TRBV7-3 with TRBJ2-1; the D gene could be TRBD1 or TRBD2 (5 bases each). The CDR3 is made up of 14 amino acids. V dropped 6 bases and J dropped 10 bases, with 19 bases sitting between them. Germline assignment: CDR1 SGHTA and CDR2 FQGTGA. The CDR3 DNA is TGTGCCAGCAGAGCAGGGACCTCCACGGGGGAGCAGTTCTTC. This codes for CASRAGTSTGEQFF.

The V gene is TRBV30, the J gene TRBJ2-1; D might be TRBD1 (6 bases). The CDR3 runs to 13 residues. Germline assignment: CDR1 GTSNPN and CDR2 SVGIG (reference sequence). Trimming shortened V by 0 bases and J by 9 bases, and 12 bases separated the two germline ends. This CDR3 reads CAWSVRGDTEQFF. As DNA, the CDR3 is TGTGCCTGGAGTGTGAGAGGGGACACTGAGCAGTTCTTC.

This clonotype was counted only a few times. V usage is TRBV7-9 and J usage is TRBJ1-1; weak D call: TRBD1 (6 bases). V was cut by 0 bases and J by 2 bases, with 10 bases left in between. Germline-derived CDR1 and CDR2 are SEHNR and FQNEAQ (reference sequence). The CDR3 runs to 15 residues. The CDR3 sequence: CASSLASGANTEAFF. The CDR3 DNA sequence: TGTGCCAGCAGCTTAGCGTCGGGGGCCAACACTGAAGCTTTCTTT.

This clonotype occurred many times. The chain couples TRBV7-9 to TRBJ1-4; the D is unclear. The germline gives CDR1 SEHNR, CDR2 FQNEAQ (reference sequence). The CDR3 length is 16 residues. With 5 bases removed from V and 0 bases from J, the gap between germline ends came to 13 bases. CDR3 nucleotide sequence: TGTGCCAGCAGCCTACATGGTGGGGCAACTAATGAAAAACTGTTTTTT. It codes for CASSLHGGATNEKLFF.

The chain uses TRBV11-2 and TRBJ1-1; no firm D call. This CDR3 has 15 amino acids. V shed 1 base and J shed 7 bases, with 16 bases lying between them. Germline V gene lookup returns CDR1 SGHAT and CDR2 FQNNGV. CDR3 region: CASSLVAIRRGEAFF. Written as DNA, the CDR3 is TGTGCCAGCAGCTTAGTTGCGATAAGGCGGGGTGAAGCTTTCTTT.

On this clonotype: A much larger clone lies one base from this, so it may be a read error. The chain's CDR3 is CASIPRSQPQHF. CDR3 in DNA: TGTGCCAGCATCCCTCGGTCTCAGCCCCAGCATTTT. The rearrangement links TRBV6-1 to TRBJ1-5; D gene uncertain. Trimming left V 7 bases short and J 6 bases short, with 10 bases between. CDR1 is MNHNS and CDR2 is SASEGT in the germline V gene. The CDR3 sequence is 12 residues long.

The chain combines TRBV29-1 with TRBJ1-1; tentatively, D is TRBD1 (5 bases). The V gene lost 8 bases and the J gene lost 1 base, with 11 bases spanning the gap. The CDR3 runs 12 residues. Germline V CDR1 and CDR2: SQVTM, ANQGSEA. The CDR3 DNA reads as TGCAGCCCGACAAGGGGGAACACTGAAGCTTTCTTT. As protein: CSPTRGNTEAFF.

At least ten counts were recorded for this clonotype. V and J are TRBV6-2 or TRBV6-3 and TRBJ2-1; 12 nucleotides match TRBD2. The junction had 4 bases not matched to a gene; V was cut back by 6 bases and J by 4 bases. Germline assignment: CDR1 MNHEY and CDR2 SVGEGT. There are 15 residues in the CDR3. The CDR3: CASRTSGRVYNEQFF. CDR3 in DNA: TGTGCCAGCAGGACTAGCGGGAGAGTATACAATGAGCAGTTCTTC.

This clonotype was observed at least ten times. This chain joins TRBV25-1 and TRBJ2-5, with D unclear. The length of the CDR3 is 12 residues. Trimming removed 5 bases at V and 4 bases at J, with 8 bases between. Germline V gives CDR1 MGHDK, CDR2 SYGVNS. The CDR3 DNA sequence: TGTGCCAGCAGTTTAGGTACAGAGACCCAGTACTTC. This sequence encodes CASSLGTETQYF.

This clonotype has ten or more counts. The chain is built from TRBV3-1 and TRBJ1-5; unclear D gene. Trimming pared 4 bases from V and 2 bases from J, leaving 6 bases between. Germline CDR1 and CDR2: LGHDT and YNNKEL (reference sequence). The CDR3 runs to 13 residues. CDR3 sequence (DNA): TGTGCCAGCAGCCCTGGGGGCAATCAGCCCCAGCATTTT. The encoded protein is CASSPGGNQPQHF. Full variable domain (remainder filled in from reference TRBV3-1 and TRBJ1-5): DTAVSQTPKYLVTQMGNDKSIKCEQNLGHDTMYWYKQDSKKFLKIMFSYNNKELIINETVPNRFSPKSPDKAHLNLHINSLELGDSAVYFCASSPGGNQPQHFGDGTRLSIL.

In this sample, this clonotype turned up many times. The chain combines TRBV28 with TRBJ2-1; D is ambiguous. There are 15 residues in the CDR3. Germline values: CDR1 MDHEN, CDR2 SYDVKM. V was clipped by 3 bases and J by 0 bases, with 9 bases between them. The CDR3 loop is CASSLVQASYNEQFF. CDR3 DNA sequence: TGTGCCAGCAGTTTGGTGCAGGCCTCCTACAATGAGCAGTTCTTC.

This clonotype came up a few times. The rearrangement links TRBV11-3 to TRBJ2-1; D may be TRBD1 or TRBD2 (5 bases each). Germline CDR1 is SGHNT and CDR2 is YENEEA. This CDR3 region has 13 residues. V lost 5 bases and J lost 10, with 15 bases in between. The CDR3 sequence is CASSPGAGTEQFF. The CDR3 DNA reads as TGTGCCAGCAGCCCCGGGGCAGGGACCGAGCAGTTCTTC.

The chain carries TRBV10-3 and TRBJ1-5, with 8 bases fitting TRBD1. J was trimmed by 7 bases and V by 3 bases; bases with no gene match: 8. The germline gives CDR1 ENHRY, CDR2 SYGVKD. This CDR3 is built from 15 residues. CDR3 residues: CAISDSDRGYQPQHF. Written as DNA, the CDR3 is TGTGCCATCAGTGACTCCGACAGGGGATACCAGCCCCAGCATTTT.

This clonotype has more than one count but fewer than ten. This rearrangement joins TRBV11-3 to TRBJ2-3; TRBD1 or TRBD2 may be the D gene (5 bases each). The CDR3 spans 13 residues. The germline V and J ends were trimmed by 1 base and 3 bases, with 5 bases remaining between them. CDR1 is SGHNT and CDR2 is YENEEA in the germline V gene. In DNA form, the CDR3 reads TGTGCCAGCAGCTTAGGGGGGACAGATACGCAGTATTTT. Residues: CASSLGGTDTQYF.

This clonotype was seen ten or more times. J is TRBJ2-7 and V is TRBV12-3 or TRBV12-4, with 7 positions matching TRBD1. The CDR3 runs to 16 residues. J was trimmed by 0 bases and V by 6 bases; bases with no gene match: 11. The CDR3 here is CASSRRQGPSSYEQYF. CDR3 DNA: TGTGCCAGCAGCCGTAGACAGGGACCCAGCTCCTACGAGCAGTACTTC.